This TCR beta chain was sequenced during a study of T-cell memory formation after mild COVID-19. Study-wide context: The TCR clusters were mostly specific to one donor.

CDR1 is LNHDA, CDR2 SQIVND, per germline (reference sequence). The CDR3 is 18 residues long. V trimming: 6 bases; J trimming: 4 bases; junction bases outside the gene matches: 19. The sample holds many counts of this clonotype. Its antigen remains unknown. Amplification by 5'RACE using constant-segment primers produced TCR alpha and TCR beta cDNA libraries that carried sample barcodes and UMIs. TCRdb re-analysed the 5' RACE reads in MiXCR, keeping a single row per CDR3 protein. The table has around 310,000 distinct CDR3 sequences, approximately 15% seen once. The study's findings and limits: That cross-reactive memory joined was suggested by some responding clones appearing in pre-infection memory. Contracting clones from day 15 to 85 had balanced CD4/CD8; later expanders favoured CD4+.

The sample comprised PBMCs or a T cell subset sorted from them (not recorded which). V usage is TRBV19 and J usage is TRBJ2-5, with 8 bases aligning to TRBD1. The receptor was isolated from a man younger than 30 who had mild COVID-19 (a few samples of this study predate the infection). Cell type and time point are not known. The CDR3 nucleotides read TGTGCCAGTAGCCAAGGACAGGGACGCAAAGAAGTCCGAGAGACCCAGTACTTC. It is translated as CASSQGQGRKEVRETQYF.